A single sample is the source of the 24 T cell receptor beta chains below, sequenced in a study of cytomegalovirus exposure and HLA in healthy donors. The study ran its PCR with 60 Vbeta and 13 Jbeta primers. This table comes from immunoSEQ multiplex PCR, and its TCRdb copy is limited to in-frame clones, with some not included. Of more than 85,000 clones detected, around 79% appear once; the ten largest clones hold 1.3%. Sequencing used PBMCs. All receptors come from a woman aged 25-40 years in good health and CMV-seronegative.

The CDR3, as DNA: TGTGCCACCAGCAGAGGCGGTCTGGAGGGAGAAAAACTGTTTTTT. This encodes CATSRGGLEGEKLFF. The rearrangement uses TRBV15 and TRBJ1-4; D remains ambiguous. This CDR3 spans 15 amino acids. V was shortened by 1 base and J by 8 bases, with 14 bases between the two germline ends. The germline gives CDR1 LNHNV, CDR2 YYDKDF (reference sequence).

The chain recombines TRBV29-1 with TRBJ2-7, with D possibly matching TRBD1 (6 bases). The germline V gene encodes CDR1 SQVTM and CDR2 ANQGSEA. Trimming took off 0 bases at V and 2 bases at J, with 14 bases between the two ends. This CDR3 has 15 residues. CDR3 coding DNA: TGCAGCGTTGAAGATCCGACAGGTAACCCCTACGAGCAGTACTTC. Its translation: CSVEDPTGNPYEQYF.

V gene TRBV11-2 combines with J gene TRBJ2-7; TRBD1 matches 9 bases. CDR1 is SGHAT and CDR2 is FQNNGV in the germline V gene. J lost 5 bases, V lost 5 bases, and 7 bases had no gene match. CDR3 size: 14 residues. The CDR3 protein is CASSRGQGLHEQYF. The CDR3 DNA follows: TGTGCCAGCAGCCGGGGACAGGGCCTCCACGAGCAGTACTTC.

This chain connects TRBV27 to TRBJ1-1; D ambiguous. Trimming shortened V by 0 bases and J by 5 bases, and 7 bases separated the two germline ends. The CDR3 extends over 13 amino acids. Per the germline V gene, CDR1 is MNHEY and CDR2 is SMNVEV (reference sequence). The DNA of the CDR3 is TGTGCCAGCAGTTTATCTATAAAAACTGAAGCTTTCTTT. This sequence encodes CASSLSIKTEAFF.

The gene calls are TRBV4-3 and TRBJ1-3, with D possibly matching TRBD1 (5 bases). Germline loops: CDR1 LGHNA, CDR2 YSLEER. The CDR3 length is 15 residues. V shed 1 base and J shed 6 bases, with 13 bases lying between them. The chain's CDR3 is CASSQVSGSLNTIYF. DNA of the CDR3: TGCGCCAGCAGCCAAGTCTCAGGGTCGTTAAACACCATATATTTT.

The chain's CDR3 is CASSWTSGSTDTQYF. The CDR3 nucleotides read TGTGCCAGCAGTTGGACTAGCGGTAGCACAGATACGCAGTATTTT. The chain couples TRBV6-5 to TRBJ2-3; 10 nucleotides align to TRBD2. V trimming: 4 bases; J trimming: 0 bases; junction bases outside the gene matches: 1. Germline assignment: CDR1 MNHEY and CDR2 SVGAGI. This CDR3 comprises 15 residues.

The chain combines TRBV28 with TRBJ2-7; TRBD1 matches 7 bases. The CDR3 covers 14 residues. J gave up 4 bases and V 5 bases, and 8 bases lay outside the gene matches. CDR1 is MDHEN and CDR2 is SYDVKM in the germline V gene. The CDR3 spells CASSNRDRPYEQYF. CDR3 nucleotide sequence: TGTGCCAGCAGTAACCGGGACAGACCTTACGAGCAGTACTTC.

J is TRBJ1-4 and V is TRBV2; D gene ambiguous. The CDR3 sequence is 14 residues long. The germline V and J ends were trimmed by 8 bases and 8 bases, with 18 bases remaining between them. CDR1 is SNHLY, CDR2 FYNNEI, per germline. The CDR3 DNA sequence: TGTGCCAGCTTGAGGAGCGACCCGACGGAAAAACTGTTTTTT. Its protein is CASLRSDPTEKLFF.

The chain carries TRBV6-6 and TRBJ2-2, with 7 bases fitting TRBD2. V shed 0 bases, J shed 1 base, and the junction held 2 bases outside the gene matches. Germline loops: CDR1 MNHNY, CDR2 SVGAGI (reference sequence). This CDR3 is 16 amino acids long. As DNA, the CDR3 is TGTGCCAGCAGTTACTCCTCGGGGGGGAACACCGGGGAGCTGTTTTTT. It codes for CASSYSSGGNTGELFF.

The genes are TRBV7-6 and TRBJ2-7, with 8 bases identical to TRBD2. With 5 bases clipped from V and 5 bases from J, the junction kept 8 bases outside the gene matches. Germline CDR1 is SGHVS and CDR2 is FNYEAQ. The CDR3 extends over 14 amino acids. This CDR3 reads CASSDRGGWDEQYF. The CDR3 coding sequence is TGTGCCAGCAGCGACCGGGGGGGCTGGGACGAGCAGTACTTC.

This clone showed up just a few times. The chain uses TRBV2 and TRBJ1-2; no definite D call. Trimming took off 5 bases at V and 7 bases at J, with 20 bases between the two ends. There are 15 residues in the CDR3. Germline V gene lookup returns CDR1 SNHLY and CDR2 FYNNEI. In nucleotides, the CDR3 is TGTGCCAGCAGTCCTTCCGACCTAACCAGAGGTGGCTACACCTTC. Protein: CASSPSDLTRGGYTF.

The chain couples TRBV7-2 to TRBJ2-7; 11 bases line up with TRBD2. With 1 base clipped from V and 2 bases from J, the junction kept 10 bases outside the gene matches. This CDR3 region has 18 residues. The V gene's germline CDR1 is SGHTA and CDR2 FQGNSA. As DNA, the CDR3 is TGTGCCAGCAGCTTAGGCCCTCCTAGCGGGGGGCCCACCTACGAGCAGTACTTC. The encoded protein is CASSLGPPSGGPTYEQYF.

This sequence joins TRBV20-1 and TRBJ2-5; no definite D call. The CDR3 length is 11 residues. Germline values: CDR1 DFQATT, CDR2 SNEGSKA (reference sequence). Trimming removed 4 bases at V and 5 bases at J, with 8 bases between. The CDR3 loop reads CSAIRTETQYF. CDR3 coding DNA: TGCAGTGCTATCCGTACTGAGACCCAGTACTTC.

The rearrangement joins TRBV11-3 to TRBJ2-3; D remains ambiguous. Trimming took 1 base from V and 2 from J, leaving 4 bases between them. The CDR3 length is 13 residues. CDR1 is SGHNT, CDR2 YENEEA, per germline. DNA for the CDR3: TGTGCCAGCAGCTTAGGGCCCACAGATACGCAGTATTTT. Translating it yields CASSLGPTDTQYF.

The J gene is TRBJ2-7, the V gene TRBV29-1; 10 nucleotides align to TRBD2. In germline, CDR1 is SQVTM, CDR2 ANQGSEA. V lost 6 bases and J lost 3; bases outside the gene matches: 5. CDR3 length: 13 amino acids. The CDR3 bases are TGCAGCGTAAGCGGGGGGGCGATCTACGAGCAGTACTTC. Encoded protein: CSVSGGAIYEQYF.

CDR3 residues: CASSLGSSGDTQYF. For the CDR3, the DNA is TGTGCCAGCAGCTTGGGCAGCAGTGGAGATACGCAGTATTTT. The rearrangement uses TRBV7-3 and TRBJ2-3; no clear D gene. In germline, CDR1 is SGHTA, CDR2 FQGTGA. The CDR3 sequence is 14 residues long. Trimming pared 3 bases from V and 5 bases from J, leaving 12 bases between.

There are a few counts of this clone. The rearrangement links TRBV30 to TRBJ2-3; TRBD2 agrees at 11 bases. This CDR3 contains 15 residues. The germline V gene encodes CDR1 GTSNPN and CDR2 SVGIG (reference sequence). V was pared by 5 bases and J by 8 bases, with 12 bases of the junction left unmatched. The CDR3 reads CAWAALSGGASTQYF. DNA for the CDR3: TGTGCCTGGGCTGCCCTTAGCGGGGGGGCCTCTACGCAGTATTTT.

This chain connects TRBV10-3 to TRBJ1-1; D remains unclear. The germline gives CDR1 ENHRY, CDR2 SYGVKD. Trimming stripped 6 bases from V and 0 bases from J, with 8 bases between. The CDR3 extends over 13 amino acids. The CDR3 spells CAIRRGLNTEAFF. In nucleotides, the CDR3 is TGTGCCATCAGGCGCGGATTGAACACTGAAGCTTTCTTT.

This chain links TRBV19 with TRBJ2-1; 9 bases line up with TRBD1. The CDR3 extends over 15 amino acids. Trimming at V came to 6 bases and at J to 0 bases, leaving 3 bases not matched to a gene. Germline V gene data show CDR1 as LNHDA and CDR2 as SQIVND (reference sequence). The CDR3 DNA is TGTGCCAGTAGAGACAGGGGGAGCTCCTACAATGAGCAGTTCTTC. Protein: CASRDRGSSYNEQFF.

The CDR3 protein is CAWSRGGAGSAIIQFF. In DNA form, the CDR3 reads TGTGCCTGGAGTAGGGGGGGGGCAGGGTCGGCTATAATACAGTTCTTC. The J gene is TRBJ2-1, the V gene TRBV30, with D tentatively TRBD2 (7 bases). Germline assignment: CDR1 GTSNPN and CDR2 SVGIG (reference sequence). The CDR3 covers 16 residues. V was clipped by 2 bases and J by 13 bases, with 27 bases between them.

The CDR3 loop is CASSQGKNTEAFF. DNA for the CDR3: TGCGCCAGCAGCCAAGGTAAGAACACTGAAGCTTTCTTT. The rearrangement uses TRBV4-1 and TRBJ1-1, with D unresolved. This CDR3 contains 13 residues. The V gene's germline CDR1 is MGHRA and CDR2 YSYEKL. V was pared by 1 base and J by 1 base, with 4 bases between.

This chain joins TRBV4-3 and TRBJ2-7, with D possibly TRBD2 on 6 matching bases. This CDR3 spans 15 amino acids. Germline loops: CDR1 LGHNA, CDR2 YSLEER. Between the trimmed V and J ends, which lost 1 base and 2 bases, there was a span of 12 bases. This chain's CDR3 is CASSQVPAGTYEQYF. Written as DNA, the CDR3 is TGCGCCAGCAGCCAAGTCCCAGCGGGCACCTACGAGCAGTACTTC.

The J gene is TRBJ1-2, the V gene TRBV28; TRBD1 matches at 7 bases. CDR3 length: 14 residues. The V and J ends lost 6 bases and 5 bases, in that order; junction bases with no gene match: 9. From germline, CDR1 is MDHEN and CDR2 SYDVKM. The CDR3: CASRSPGQPYGYTF. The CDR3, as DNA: TGTGCCAGCAGGAGTCCGGGACAGCCTTATGGCTACACCTTC.

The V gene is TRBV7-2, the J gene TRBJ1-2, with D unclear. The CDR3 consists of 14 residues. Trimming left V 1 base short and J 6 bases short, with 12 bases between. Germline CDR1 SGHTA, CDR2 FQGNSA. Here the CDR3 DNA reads TGTGCCAGCAGCTTAGGTGCGGGAACAGATGGCTACACCTTC. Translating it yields CASSLGAGTDGYTF.